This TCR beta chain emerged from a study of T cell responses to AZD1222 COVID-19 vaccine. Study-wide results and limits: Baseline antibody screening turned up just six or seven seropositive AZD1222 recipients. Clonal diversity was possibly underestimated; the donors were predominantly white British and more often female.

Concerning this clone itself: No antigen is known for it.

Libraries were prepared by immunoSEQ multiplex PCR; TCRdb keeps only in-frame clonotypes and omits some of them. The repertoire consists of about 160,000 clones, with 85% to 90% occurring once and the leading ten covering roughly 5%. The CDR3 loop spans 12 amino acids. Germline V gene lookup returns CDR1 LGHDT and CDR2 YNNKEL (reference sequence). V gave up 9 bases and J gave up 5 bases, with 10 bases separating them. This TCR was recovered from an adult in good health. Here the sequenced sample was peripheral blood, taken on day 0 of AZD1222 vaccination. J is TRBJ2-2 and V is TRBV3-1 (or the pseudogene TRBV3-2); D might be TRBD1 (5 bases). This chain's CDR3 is CARGRVTGELFF. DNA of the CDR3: TGTGCCAGGGGCAGGGTTACCGGGGAGCTGTTTTTT.